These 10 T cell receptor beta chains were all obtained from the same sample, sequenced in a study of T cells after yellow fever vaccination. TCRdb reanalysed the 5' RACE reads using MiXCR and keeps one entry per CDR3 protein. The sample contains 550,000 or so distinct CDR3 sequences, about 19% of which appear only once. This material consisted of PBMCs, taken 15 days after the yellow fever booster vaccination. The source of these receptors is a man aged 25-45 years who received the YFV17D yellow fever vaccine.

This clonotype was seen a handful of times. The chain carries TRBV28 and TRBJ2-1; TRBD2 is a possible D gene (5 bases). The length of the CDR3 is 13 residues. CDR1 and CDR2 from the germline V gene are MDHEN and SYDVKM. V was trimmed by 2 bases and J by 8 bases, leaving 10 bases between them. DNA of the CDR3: TGTGCCAGCAGTTTAGTGCGGGCCTATGAGCAGTTCTTC. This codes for CASSLVRAYEQFF.

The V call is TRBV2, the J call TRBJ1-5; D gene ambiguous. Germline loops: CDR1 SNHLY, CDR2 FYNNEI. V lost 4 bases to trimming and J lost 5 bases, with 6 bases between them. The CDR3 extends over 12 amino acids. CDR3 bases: TGTGCCAGCAGTGTTTCCTATCAGCCCCAGCATTTT. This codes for CASSVSYQPQHF.

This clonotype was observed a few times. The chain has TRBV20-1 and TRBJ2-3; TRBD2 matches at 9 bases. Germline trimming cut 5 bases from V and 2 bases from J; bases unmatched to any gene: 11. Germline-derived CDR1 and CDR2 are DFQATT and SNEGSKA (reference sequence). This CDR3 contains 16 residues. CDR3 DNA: TGCAGTGCTTCCCGTAGCGGGAGAAGCCTCACAGATACGCAGTATTTT. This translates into CSASRSGRSLTDTQYF.

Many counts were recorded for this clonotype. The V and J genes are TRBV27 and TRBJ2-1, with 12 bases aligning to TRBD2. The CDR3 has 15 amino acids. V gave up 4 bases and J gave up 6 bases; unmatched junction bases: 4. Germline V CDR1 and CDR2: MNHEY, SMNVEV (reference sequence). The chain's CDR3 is CASSSGLAGINEQFF. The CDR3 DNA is TGTGCCAGCAGTTCAGGACTAGCGGGAATCAATGAGCAGTTCTTC.

The CDR3 sequence: CSVGHREDTGELFF. The CDR3 nucleotides read TGCAGTGTCGGGCACAGGGAGGACACCGGGGAGCTGTTTTTT. V gene TRBV20-1 combines with J gene TRBJ2-2; D may be TRBD1 or TRBD2 (6 bases each). Trimming left V 7 bases short and J 3 bases short, with 15 bases between. Germline-derived CDR1 and CDR2 are DFQATT and SNEGSKA (reference sequence). CDR3 length: 14 residues.

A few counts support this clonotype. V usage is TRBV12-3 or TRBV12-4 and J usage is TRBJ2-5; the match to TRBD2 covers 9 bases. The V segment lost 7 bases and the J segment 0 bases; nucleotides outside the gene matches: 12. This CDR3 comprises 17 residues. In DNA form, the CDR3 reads TGTGCCAGCACCTTGGGTGGGCTAGCGGGAAACCAAGAGACCCAGTACTTC. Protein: CASTLGGLAGNQETQYF.

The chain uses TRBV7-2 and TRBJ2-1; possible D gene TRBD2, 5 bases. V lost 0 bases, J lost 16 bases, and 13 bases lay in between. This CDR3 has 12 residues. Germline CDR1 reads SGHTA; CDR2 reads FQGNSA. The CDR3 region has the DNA TGTGCCAGCAGCTTAGCGACGGACTCAGTTTTCTTC. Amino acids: CASSLATDSVFF.

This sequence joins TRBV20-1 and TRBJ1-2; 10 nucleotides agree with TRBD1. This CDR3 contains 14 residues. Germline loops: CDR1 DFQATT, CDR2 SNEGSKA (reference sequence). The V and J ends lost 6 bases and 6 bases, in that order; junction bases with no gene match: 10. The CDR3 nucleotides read TGCAGTGCCTCCCCTCCCGGGACAGGGGATGGCTACACCTTC. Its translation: CSASPPGTGDGYTF.

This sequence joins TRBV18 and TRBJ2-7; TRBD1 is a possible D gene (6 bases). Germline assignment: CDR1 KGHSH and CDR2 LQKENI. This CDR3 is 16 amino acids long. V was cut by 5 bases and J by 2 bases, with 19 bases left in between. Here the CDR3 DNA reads TGTGCCAGCTCATCACTACTGGACAGTCATACCTACGAGCAGTACTTC. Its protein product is CASSSLLDSHTYEQYF.

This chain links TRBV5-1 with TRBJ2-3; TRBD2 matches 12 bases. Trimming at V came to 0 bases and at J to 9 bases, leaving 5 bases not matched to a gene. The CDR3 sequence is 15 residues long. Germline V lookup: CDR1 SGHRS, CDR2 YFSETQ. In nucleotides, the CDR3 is TGCGCCAGCAGCTTGGGACTAGCGGGAGAGGGCACGCAGTATTTT. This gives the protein CASSLGLAGEGTQYF.